This T cell receptor beta chain comes out of a study of T cell repertoires in cytomegalovirus infection (dated by TCRdb to between 2019 and 2020). At the level of the whole study: Donor HLA type was relevant to the analysis, because carriage of CMV infection together with the matching HLA type was indicated by public TCR beta signatures.

This clonotype has a count of ten or more. Its antigen specificity is not known. Per-base qualities were not stored, and no clone one base away is much larger. This sample was sequenced with an Illumina HiSeq 1500. TCRdb trimmed the raw reads at Q25, called clones with MiXCR and kept productive beta chains. Here each entry gathers all rows of one CDR3 protein and keeps the most common genes and DNA. The sample table contains around 350,000 distinct CDR3 sequences; only one count was recorded for 15% to 20% of them. The ten largest clones add up to 7.5% to 9% of the sample. Results the study describes overall, beyond this receptor: The ex vivo response was dominated by HLA-C-restricted CMV-specific TCR beta clonotypes, and the single most frequent clonotype in two of eight donors was supplied by these HLA-C-restricted clonotypes. Cumulative frequency of public TCR beta family members discriminated carriers of CMV infection plus the relevant HLA type in this cohort and an independent 352-donor cohort.

V trim: 4 bases; J trim: 4 bases; unmatched bases: 10. Reading the germline V gene gives CDR1 SGHVS and CDR2 FQNEAQ. The CDR3 has 17 amino acids, counting the end cysteine and phenylalanine. Only the CDR3 DNA stays, 51 bases, in frame from base 1. The chain is made from TRBV7-8 and TRBJ2-1; 10 central nucleotides agree with TRBD2. Sequenced material: PBMCs. The sequence derives from a human donor in good health (CMV status not recorded). Some clones in this sample may be carry-over from other donors' samples. The CDR3 region: CASSYLSGLAVYNEQFF. The DNA sequence follows: TGTGCCAGCAGCTACCTATCAGGACTAGCGGTGTACAATGAGCAGTTCTTC.